This TCR beta chain emerged from a study of naive and memory T cell subsets. V was cut by 5 bases and J by 5 bases, with 14 bases left in between. The V gene's germline CDR1 is MNHEY and CDR2 SMNVEV (reference sequence). This CDR3 is built from 14 residues. Amplification of ligated cDNA took four PCR rounds with SP2 and nested alpha and beta constant primers. Alpha and beta constant region primers primed reverse transcription for blood and skin samples. TCRdb processed the UMI-ligation and nested PCR reads anew with MiXCR; each CDR3 protein has one entry. The sample records approximately 21,000 distinct CDR3 sequences, approximately 5.7% being singletons. The treatment: skin biopsy from PPD injection site in Mantoux-positive individual. A UMI-containing oligonucleotide was joined by 3' ligation to the TCR cDNA template. Reverse transcription used DNase-treated unsorted total RNA, aiming for roughly 1 to 1000 ng.

This clonotype was detected ten times or more. V usage is TRBV27 and J usage is TRBJ2-3; D not certain. The TCR originated in an adult in good health. The specimen was skin, collected from a tuberculin skin test site. The CDR3 region is CASSPGPPLDTQYF. CDR3 in DNA: TGTGCCAGCAGTCCAGGTCCCCCTCTAGATACGCAGTATTTT.